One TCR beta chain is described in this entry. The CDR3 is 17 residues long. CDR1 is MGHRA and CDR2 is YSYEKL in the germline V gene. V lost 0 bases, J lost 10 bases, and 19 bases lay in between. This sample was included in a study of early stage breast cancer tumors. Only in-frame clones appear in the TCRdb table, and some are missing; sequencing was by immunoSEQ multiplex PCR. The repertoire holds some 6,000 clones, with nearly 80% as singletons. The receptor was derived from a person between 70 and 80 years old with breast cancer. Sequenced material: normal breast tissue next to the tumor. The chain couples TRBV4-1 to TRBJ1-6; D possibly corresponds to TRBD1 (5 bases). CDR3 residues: CASSQDPAGVRGSPLHF. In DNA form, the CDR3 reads TGCGCCAGCAGCCAAGATCCGGCGGGGGTCCGGGGGTCACCCCTCCACTTT.